This entry lists 4 T cell receptor beta chains sequenced from one sample in a study of vaccination effects on CD4 cells after COVID-19. The repertoire was sequenced with immunoSEQ multiplex PCR; TCRdb's copy has only in-frame clones and lacks some. Of 57,000 or so clones in the sample, around 84% were seen once. When roughly eleven days of culture had elapsed, CD4+ T cells were isolated. As their vaccination, participants received two doses of either BNT162b2 or mRNA-1273. Their antigen targets remain unknown. Sequencing used CD4+ T cells from PBMCs cultured without peptide, obtained after COVID-19 vaccination. These receptors originate from a human donor who received a COVID-19 vaccine.

The chain carries TRBV7-2 and TRBJ2-6; 9 nucleotides agree with TRBD1. CDR1 and CDR2 (germline): SGHTA, FQGNSA. The CDR3 loop spans 15 amino acids. The V and J ends lost 1 base and 11 bases, in that order; junction bases with no gene match: 6. The CDR3 loop is CASSLDGQGIYVLTF. The CDR3 coding sequence is TGTGCCAGCAGCTTAGACGGACAGGGGATCTACGTCCTGACTTTC.

The J gene is TRBJ2-2, the V gene TRBV29-1; D is unclear. V was shortened by 4 bases and J by 0 bases, with 6 bases between the two germline ends. Germline CDR1 and CDR2: SQVTM and ANQGSEA. There are 13 residues in the CDR3. The CDR3 DNA follows: TGCAGCGTTGGCAGGTCGAACACCGGGGAGCTGTTTTTT. Translating gives CSVGRSNTGELFF.

The chain combines TRBV2 with TRBJ2-2; D is possibly TRBD1 (5 bases). The length of the CDR3 is 16 residues. Per the germline V gene, CDR1 is SNHLY and CDR2 is FYNNEI. The V and J ends lost 7 bases and 1 base respectively, with 16 bases between them. For the CDR3, the DNA is TGTGCCAGCACTTTACAGGACATAATGAACACCGGGGAGCTGTTTTTT. Amino acid sequence: CASTLQDIMNTGELFF.

The chain is built from TRBV6-6 and TRBJ2-2; 7 bases map to TRBD1. The CDR3 is 16 residues long. Germline V gives CDR1 MNHNY, CDR2 SVGAGI (reference sequence). Trimming took 4 bases from V and 5 from J; bases not matched to a gene: 10. CDR3 loop: CASSSIHRGYTGELFF. CDR3 DNA sequence: TGTGCCAGCAGTTCCATCCACAGGGGCTATACCGGGGAGCTGTTTTTT.